These 8 T cell receptor beta chains were sequenced from one sample in a study of identical twins. TCRdb used MiXCR to reprocess the 5' RACE reads, holding one entry per CDR3 protein. Among roughly 200,000 distinct CDR3 sequences listed, around 6.9% were seen once. These data were likewise used in another study, on yellow fever vaccine responses in identical twins.

Sequencing used memory (CD45RO+) T cells sorted from blood. The receptors were sampled from a young woman in good health.

This clonotype has just a few counts. The rearrangement uses TRBV5-1 and TRBJ2-3; possibly TRBD2 for D (6 bases). The V gene's germline CDR1 is SGHRS and CDR2 YFSETQ. V was cut by 7 bases and J by 2 bases, with 17 bases left in between. The CDR3 totals 15 residues. The CDR3 sequence: CASDEGSGITDTQYF. The DNA for the CDR3 is TGCGCCAGCGATGAGGGTAGCGGAATCACAGATACGCAGTATTTT.

This clonotype was observed at least ten times. This sequence joins TRBV11-3 and TRBJ2-2, with D maybe TRBD2 (6 bases). Germline CDR1 is SGHNT and CDR2 is YENEEA. Trimming took off 0 bases at V and 7 bases at J, with 18 bases between the two ends. The length of the CDR3 is 17 residues. The DNA for the CDR3 is TGTGCCAGCAGCTTAGATCTAAGGCGGGAAGGTAGCGGGGAGCTGTTTTTT. Translated: CASSLDLRREGSGELFF.

This clonotype was recorded a few times. The chain links TRBV4-1 to TRBJ2-2; 10 nucleotides agree with TRBD2. Germline CDR1 is MGHRA and CDR2 is YSYEKL. J lost 4 bases, V lost 4 bases, and 6 bases had no gene match. CDR3 length: 16 amino acids. In nucleotides, the CDR3 is TGCGCCAGCAGCCCCCTAGCGGGAGAGCCCACCGGGGAGCTGTTTTTT. The encoded protein is CASSPLAGEPTGELFF.

This chain joins TRBV5-5 and TRBJ2-7; maybe TRBD1 (5 bases). The CDR3 runs 14 residues. The V gene's germline CDR1 is SGHKS and CDR2 YYEKEE (reference sequence). The V and J ends lost 1 base and 3 bases respectively, with 11 bases between them. CDR3 in DNA: TGTGCCAGCAGCTTGAAGCCCGACAGCTACGAGCAGTACTTC. As protein: CASSLKPDSYEQYF.

At least ten counts were recorded for this clonotype. The chain employs TRBV12-3 or TRBV12-4 and TRBJ2-1; TRBD1 matches at 9 bases. The CDR3 spans 17 residues. Trimming took 6 bases from V and 8 from J; bases not matched to a gene: 17. The CDR3 is CASSPLSRGQGLYEQFF. The CDR3 DNA follows: TGTGCCAGCAGCCCTCTTTCCCGGGGACAGGGTTTGTATGAGCAGTTCTTC.

This clonotype was counted a few times. The chain links TRBV4-3 to TRBJ2-6, with a possible D match to TRBD1 (6 bases). Trimming removed 3 bases at V and 1 base at J, with 16 bases between. This CDR3 is built from 18 residues. CDR1 is LGHNA, CDR2 YSLEER, per germline. DNA of the CDR3: TGCGCCAGCAGCCAGGACAGCGGAGTTCGATCTGGGGCCAACGTCCTGACTTTC. Translating gives CASSQDSGVRSGANVLTF.

The rearrangement joins TRBV4-3 to TRBJ2-3, with D unclear. Germline CDR1 reads LGHNA; CDR2 reads YSLEER. The length of the CDR3 is 15 residues. V lost 6 bases, J lost 4 bases, and 17 bases lay in between. The CDR3 DNA reads TGCGCCAGCAGTGAAGTTAGGGATCCCCCAGATACGCAGTATTTT. Translating gives CASSEVRDPPDTQYF.

This clonotype has more than one count but fewer than ten. This chain joins TRBV29-1 and TRBJ2-1; tentative D call: TRBD2 (5 bases). This CDR3 spans 16 amino acids. Germline loops: CDR1 SQVTM, CDR2 ANQGSEA. V lost 1 base, J lost 6 bases, and 19 bases lay in between. The CDR3 nucleotides are TGCAGCGTTGAAGTAGTGGACTTCCCGGTGGGCAATGAGCAGTTCTTC. Encoded protein: CSVEVVDFPVGNEQFF.